Each of the 10 T cell receptor beta chains below was sequenced from the same sample in a study of T cell changes during pregnancy in multiple sclerosis. Sequencing used immunoSEQ multiplex PCR; TCRdb keeps in-frame clones, though not all of them. The table lists about 68,000 clones, about 90% of them singletons. The input for sequencing was peripheral blood, taken in the second trimester of pregnancy. The receptors shown here come from a female donor with multiple sclerosis, enrolled in a pregnancy study.

This chain uses TRBV30 with TRBJ2-7; D is ambiguous. Trimming removed 8 bases from V and 5 bases from J, with 16 bases in between. This CDR3 region has 12 residues. Germline CDR1 is GTSNPN and CDR2 is SVGIG (reference sequence). In nucleotides, the CDR3 is TGTGCCACTGAAGCTTCAAGAAACGAGCAGTACTTC. It is translated as CATEASRNEQYF.

The V gene is TRBV15, the J gene TRBJ1-1; 8 nucleotides line up with TRBD1. From germline, CDR1 is LNHNV and CDR2 YYDKDF (reference sequence). This CDR3 comprises 20 residues. V shed 3 bases and J 5 bases; nucleotides not matched to a gene: 23. CDR3 sequence (DNA): TGTGCCACCAGCAGTCCCCTTGCTGACCCAGGTGGACAGGGCGGGACTGAAGCTTTCTTT. Its protein is CATSSPLADPGGQGGTEAFF.

This chain connects TRBV7-9 to TRBJ1-2; unclear D gene. V lost 6 bases, J lost 8 bases, and 22 bases lay in between. Germline CDR1 reads SEHNR; CDR2 reads FQNEAQ (reference sequence). This CDR3 is 15 amino acids long. The CDR3 protein is CASRPTGATSMGYTF. The CDR3 DNA follows: TGTGCCAGCAGACCCACGGGAGCCACATCTATGGGCTACACCTTC.

The chain combines TRBV7-9 with TRBJ2-7; the D gene is possibly TRBD2 (6 bases). In germline, CDR1 is SEHNR, CDR2 FQNEAQ (reference sequence). The CDR3 loop spans 12 amino acids. CDR3 region: CALGGAFYEQYF. CDR3 coding DNA: TGTGCACTGGGGGGAGCTTTCTACGAGCAGTACTTC.

In its sample, this clone was seen once. The chain combines TRBV2 with TRBJ2-2; possibly TRBD1 for D (6 bases). The V and J ends lost 7 bases and 0 bases respectively, with 18 bases between them. Germline V gene data show CDR1 as SNHLY and CDR2 as FYNNEI. The CDR3 extends over 17 amino acids. The CDR3, as DNA: TGTGCCAGCATTGAGGGAGACAGGCGATCGAACACCGGGGAGCTGTTTTTT. Residues: CASIEGDRRSNTGELFF.

The chain joins TRBV2 to TRBJ2-3; tentative D call: TRBD1 (6 bases). Germline lookup yields CDR1 SNHLY and CDR2 FYNNEI. The CDR3 is 13 residues long. V lost 5 bases and J 4 bases, leaving 10 bases between the germline ends. The CDR3 DNA sequence: TGTGCCAGCAGTCAAACAGGGCCAGATACGCAGTATTTT. Encoded protein: CASSQTGPDTQYF. The entire variable domain, with the rest obtained from reference TRBV2 and TRBJ2-3, is as follows: EPEVTQTPSHQVTQMGQEVILRCVPISNHLYFYWYRQILGQKVEFLVSFYNNEISEKSEIFDDQFSVERPDGSNFTLKIRSTKLEDSAMYFCASSQTGPDTQYFGPGTRLTVL.

The CDR3 loop reads CASTLGRGVYEQYF. The CDR3 DNA is TGTGCCAGCACCCTAGGGCGGGGGGTCTACGAGCAGTACTTC. The chain uses TRBV6-6 and TRBJ2-7, with 8 positions matching TRBD2. Germline loops: CDR1 MNHNY, CDR2 SVGAGI (reference sequence). CDR3 length: 14 residues. The trim removed 7 bases at V and 3 bases at J, leaving 8 bases unmatched.

This sequence joins TRBV5-6 and TRBJ1-4; the D gene is possibly TRBD1 (6 bases). Trimming took 5 bases from V and 3 from J, leaving 14 bases between them. The CDR3 has 15 residues. CDR1 SGHDT and CDR2 YYEEEE come from the germline V gene. The CDR3 reads CASSSWTEANEKLFF. The CDR3 region has the DNA TGTGCCAGCAGTTCGTGGACAGAAGCTAATGAAAAACTGTTTTTT.

V and J are TRBV10-1 and TRBJ2-1; TRBD2 aligns across 10 bases. CDR1 WNHNN and CDR2 SYGVQD come from the germline V gene (reference sequence). The CDR3 totals 14 residues. V gave up 3 bases and J gave up 5 bases; unmatched junction bases: 1. The CDR3 spells CASSDSGGNNEQFF. Written as DNA, the CDR3 is TGCGCCAGCAGTGATAGCGGGGGGAACAATGAGCAGTTCTTC.

V is TRBV7-2 and J is TRBJ1-1, with a weak D call TRBD1 (5 bases). The CDR3 covers 14 residues. V dropped 4 bases and J dropped 0 bases, with 9 bases sitting between them. Germline V CDR1 and CDR2: SGHTA, FQGNSA. The chain's CDR3 is CASSWQGLNTEAFF. The CDR3 nucleotides read TGTGCCAGCAGCTGGCAGGGATTGAACACTGAAGCTTTCTTT.